The source of this T cell receptor (beta chain) is a study of neurological immune-mediated disorders. Notes on the study in general: Multiple sclerosis patients had less TCR clonal expansion than even healthy controls, unlike HTLV-1-associated myelopathy.

Unsorted libraries were generated from 2 million PBMCs held at -80 degrees C. This clonotype was seen ten or more times. Its target is unknown. By 5'RACE with 10-nucleotide random UMIs, the cDNA was made. A single record per CDR3 protein comes from TCRdb applying MiXCR to the 5' RACE reads. The sample has more than 75,000 distinct CDR3 sequences, 3% to 4.5% seen once; the top ten hold around 2.7%. The CDR3 is 16 amino acids. Germline CDR1 SGHRS, CDR2 YFSETQ. The V and J ends lost 2 bases and 2 bases respectively, with 15 bases between them. The material sequenced was PBMCs. The clonotype was recovered from a woman in her forties or fifties with multiple sclerosis. V and J are TRBV5-1 and TRBJ2-3; no reliable D call. The CDR3 DNA reads TGCGCCAGCAGCTTTCGGGCAGATAAGCCCACAGATACGCAGTATTTT. Translation gives CASSFRADKPTDTQYF.